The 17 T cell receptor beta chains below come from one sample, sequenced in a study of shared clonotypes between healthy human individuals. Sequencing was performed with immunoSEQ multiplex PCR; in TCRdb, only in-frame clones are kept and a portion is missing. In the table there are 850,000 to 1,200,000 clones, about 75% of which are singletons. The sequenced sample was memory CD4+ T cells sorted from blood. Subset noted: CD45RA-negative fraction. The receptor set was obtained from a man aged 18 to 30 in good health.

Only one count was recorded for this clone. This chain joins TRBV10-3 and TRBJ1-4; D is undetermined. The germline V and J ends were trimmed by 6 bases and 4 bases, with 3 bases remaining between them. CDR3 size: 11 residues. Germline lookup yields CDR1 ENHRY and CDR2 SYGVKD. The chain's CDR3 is CAIRNNEKLFF. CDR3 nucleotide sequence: TGTGCCATCAGAAATAATGAAAAACTGTTTTTT.

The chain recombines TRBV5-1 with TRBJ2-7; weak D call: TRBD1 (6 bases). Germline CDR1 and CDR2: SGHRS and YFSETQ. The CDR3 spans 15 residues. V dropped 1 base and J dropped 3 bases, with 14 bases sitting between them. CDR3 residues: CASSLLSGQIYEQYF. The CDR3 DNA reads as TGCGCCAGCAGCTTGCTAAGCGGACAGATCTACGAGCAGTACTTC.

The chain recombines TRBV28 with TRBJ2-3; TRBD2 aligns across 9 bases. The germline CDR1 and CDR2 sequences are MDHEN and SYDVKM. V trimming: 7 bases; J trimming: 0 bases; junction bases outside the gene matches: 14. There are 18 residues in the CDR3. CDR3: CASTALPLSGGSTDTQYF. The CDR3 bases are TGTGCCAGCACCGCACTTCCCCTCAGCGGGGGGAGCACAGATACGCAGTATTTT.

The DNA for the CDR3 is TGTGCCACCAGCAGAGGGGACGAACTCATCAATGAGCAGTTCTTC. Translated, it gives CATSRGDELINEQFF. This chain links TRBV15 with TRBJ2-1; D is perhaps TRBD1 or TRBD2 (5 bases each). Germline loops: CDR1 LNHNV, CDR2 YYDKDF (reference sequence). V lost 1 base and J 6 bases, leaving 13 bases between the germline ends. The CDR3 is 15 residues long.

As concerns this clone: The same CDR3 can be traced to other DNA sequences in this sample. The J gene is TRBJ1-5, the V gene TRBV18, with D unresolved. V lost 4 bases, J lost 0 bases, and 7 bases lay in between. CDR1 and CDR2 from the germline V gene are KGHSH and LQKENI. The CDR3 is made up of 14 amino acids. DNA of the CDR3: TGTGCCAGCTCACGGGGTAATAGCAATCAGCCCCAGCATTTT. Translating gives CASSRGNSNQPQHF. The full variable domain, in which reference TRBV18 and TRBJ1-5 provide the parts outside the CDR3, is NAGVMQNPRHLVRRRGQEARLRCSPMKGHSHVYWYRQLPEEGLKFMVYLQKENIIDESGMPKERFSAEFPKEGPSILRIQQVVRGDSAAYFCASSRGNSNQPQHFGDGTRLSIL.

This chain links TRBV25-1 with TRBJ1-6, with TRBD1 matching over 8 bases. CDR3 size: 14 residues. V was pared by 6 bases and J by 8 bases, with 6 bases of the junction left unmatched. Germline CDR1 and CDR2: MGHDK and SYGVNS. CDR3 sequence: CASSGTGLHSPLHF. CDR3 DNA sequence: TGTGCCAGCAGCGGGACAGGCTTGCATTCACCCCTCCACTTT.

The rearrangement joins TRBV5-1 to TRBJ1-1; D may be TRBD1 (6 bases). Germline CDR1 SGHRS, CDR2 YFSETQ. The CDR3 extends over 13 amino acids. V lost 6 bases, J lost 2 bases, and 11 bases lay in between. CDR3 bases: TGCGCCAGCACACAGGGATCCAACACTGAAGCTTTCTTT. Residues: CASTQGSNTEAFF.

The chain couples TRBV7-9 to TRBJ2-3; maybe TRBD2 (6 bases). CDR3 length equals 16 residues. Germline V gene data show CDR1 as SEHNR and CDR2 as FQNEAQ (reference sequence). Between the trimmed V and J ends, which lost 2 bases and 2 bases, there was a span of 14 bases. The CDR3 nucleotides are TGTGCCAGCAGCTTAAATAGCGGTAGGAACACAGATACGCAGTATTTT. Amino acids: CASSLNSGRNTDTQYF.

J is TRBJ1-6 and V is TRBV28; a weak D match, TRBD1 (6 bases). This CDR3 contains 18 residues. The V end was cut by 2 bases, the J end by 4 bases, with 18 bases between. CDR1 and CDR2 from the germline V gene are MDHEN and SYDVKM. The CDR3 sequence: CASSLRNTGRGYNSPLHF. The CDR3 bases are TGTGCCAGCAGTTTAAGGAATACAGGGAGAGGATATAATTCACCCCTCCACTTT.

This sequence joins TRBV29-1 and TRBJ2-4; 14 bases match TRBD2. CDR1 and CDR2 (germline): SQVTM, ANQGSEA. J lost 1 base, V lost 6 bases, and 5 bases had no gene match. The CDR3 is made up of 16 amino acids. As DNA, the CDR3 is TGCAGCGTGGGGACTAGCGGGAGTGGGGCCAAAAACATTCAGTACTTC. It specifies CSVGTSGSGAKNIQYF. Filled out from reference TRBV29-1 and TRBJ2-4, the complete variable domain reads SAVISQKPSRDICQRGTSLTIQCQVDSQVTMMFWYRQQPGQSLTLIATANQGSEATYESGFVIDKFPISRPNLTFSTLTVSNMSPEDSSIYLCSVGTSGSGAKNIQYFGAGTRLSVL.

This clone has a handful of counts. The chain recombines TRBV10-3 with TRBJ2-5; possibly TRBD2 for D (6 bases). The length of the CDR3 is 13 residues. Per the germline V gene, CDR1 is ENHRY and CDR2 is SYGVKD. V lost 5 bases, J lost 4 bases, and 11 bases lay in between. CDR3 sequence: CAISLDGGETQYF. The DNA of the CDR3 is TGTGCCATCAGTCTGGACGGGGGAGAGACCCAGTACTTC.

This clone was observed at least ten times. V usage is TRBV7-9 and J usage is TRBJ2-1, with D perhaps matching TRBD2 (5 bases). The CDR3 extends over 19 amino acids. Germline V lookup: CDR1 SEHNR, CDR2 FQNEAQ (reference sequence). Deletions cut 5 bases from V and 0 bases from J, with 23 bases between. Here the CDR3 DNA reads TGTGCCAGCAGCCCAGGTCGGGGATTCTTTATTAGCTCCTACAATGAGCAGTTCTTC. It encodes CASSPGRGFFISSYNEQFF.

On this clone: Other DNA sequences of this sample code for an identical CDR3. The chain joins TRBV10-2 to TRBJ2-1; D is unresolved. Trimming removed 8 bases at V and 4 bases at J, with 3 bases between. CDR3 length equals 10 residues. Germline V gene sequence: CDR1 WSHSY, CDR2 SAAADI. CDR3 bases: TGCGCCAGCGGGTACAATGAGCAGTTCTTC. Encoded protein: CASGYNEQFF.

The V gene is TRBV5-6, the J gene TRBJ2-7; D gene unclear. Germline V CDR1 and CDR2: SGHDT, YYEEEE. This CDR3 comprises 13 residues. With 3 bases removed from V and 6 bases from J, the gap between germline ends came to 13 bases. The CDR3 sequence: CASSYLGWGEQYF. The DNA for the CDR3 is TGTGCCAGCAGCTATCTCGGCTGGGGCGAGCAGTACTTC.

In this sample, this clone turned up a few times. CDR3 in amino acids: CASSYLLAGGPGEQYF. In nucleotides, the CDR3 is TGTGCCAGCAGTTATTTACTAGCGGGAGGGCCGGGAGAGCAGTACTTC. This chain links TRBV6-5 with TRBJ2-7; TRBD2 matches 13 bases. J gave up 7 bases and V 3 bases, and 9 bases lay outside the gene matches. This CDR3 is 16 amino acids long. Germline values: CDR1 MNHEY, CDR2 SVGAGI.

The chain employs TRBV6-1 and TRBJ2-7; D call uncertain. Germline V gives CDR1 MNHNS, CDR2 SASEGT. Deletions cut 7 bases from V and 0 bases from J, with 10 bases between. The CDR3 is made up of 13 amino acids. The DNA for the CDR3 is TGTGCCAGCATTACCCCGCTCTCCTACGAGCAGTACTTC. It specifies CASITPLSYEQYF.

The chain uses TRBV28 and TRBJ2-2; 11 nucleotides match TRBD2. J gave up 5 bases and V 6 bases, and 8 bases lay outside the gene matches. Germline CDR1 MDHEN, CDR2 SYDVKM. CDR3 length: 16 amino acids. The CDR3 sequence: CASSLLAGVGTGELFF. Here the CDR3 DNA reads TGTGCCAGCAGCTTACTAGCGGGAGTTGGGACCGGGGAGCTGTTTTTT.